The 8 T cell receptor beta chains in this list originate from one sample, sequenced in a study of control samples from healthy donors and cancer patients. This table comes from immunoSEQ multiplex PCR, and its TCRdb copy is limited to in-frame clones, with some not included. The sample includes about 120,000 clones, approximately 88% of them seen just once. Sequencing was performed on blood. Source of these receptors: a man aged 45-65 years in good health.

The chain employs TRBV23-1 and TRBJ2-7, with TRBD1 matching 9 bases. TRBV23-1 is annotated as an ORF whose role is uncertain. V lost 0 bases, J lost 3 bases, and 3 bases stayed unmatched. This CDR3 comprises 15 residues. CDR3 coding DNA: TGCGCCAGCAGTCAATCACCGGACAGGGGCTACGAGCAGTACTTC. Protein product: CASSQSPDRGYEQYF.

The rearrangement links TRBV19 to TRBJ2-2, with 7 bases matching TRBD1. V lost 4 bases to trimming and J lost 4 bases; unmatched junction nucleotides: 6. Germline CDR1 reads LNHDA; CDR2 reads SQIVND (reference sequence). CDR3 size: 15 residues. CDR3 loop: CASSTRQGATGELFF. DNA for the CDR3: TGTGCCAGTAGTACTAGACAGGGAGCCACCGGGGAGCTGTTTTTT.

DNA for the CDR3: TGTGCCAGCAGCTTAGGGTCGAGCTATGGCTACACCTTC. Translating it yields CASSLGSSYGYTF. V and J are TRBV7-9 and TRBJ1-2; D remains unclear. Deletions cut 1 base from V and 4 bases from J, with 7 bases between. Germline CDR1 SEHNR, CDR2 FQNEAQ (reference sequence). The CDR3 totals 13 residues. Supplemented by reference TRBV7-9 and TRBJ1-2, the full variable domain reads DTGVSQNPRHKITKRGQNVTFRCDPISEHNRLYWYRQTLGQGPEFLTYFQNEAQLEKSRLLSDRFSAERPKGSFSTLEIQRTEQGDSAMYLCASSLGSSYGYTFGSGTRLTVV.

The chain recombines TRBV18 with TRBJ1-5; D not certain. CDR1 KGHSH and CDR2 LQKENI come from the germline V gene. Trimming left V 2 bases short and J 2 bases short, with 10 bases between. The CDR3 contains 15 residues. The CDR3 protein is CASSPTGLGNQPQHF. CDR3 DNA sequence: TGTGCCAGCTCACCAACCGGGCTTGGCAATCAGCCCCAGCATTTT.

Here the CDR3 reads CAWSERGRGTEAFF. CDR3 bases: TGTGCCTGGAGTGAGAGGGGGAGGGGCACTGAAGCTTTCTTT. The V gene is TRBV30, the J gene TRBJ1-1; a weak D match, TRBD1 (6 bases). Trimming stripped 1 base from V and 4 bases from J, with 13 bases between. This CDR3 has 14 residues. The germline gives CDR1 GTSNPN, CDR2 SVGIG (reference sequence).

The rearrangement links TRBV4-2 to TRBJ1-3; tentative D call: TRBD1 (6 bases). The CDR3 consists of 15 residues. V dropped 6 bases and J dropped 4 bases, with 16 bases sitting between them. Germline assignment: CDR1 LGHNA and CDR2 YNFKEQ. CDR3 nucleotide sequence: TGTGCCAGCAGGGAAGGGGGATACTCAGGAAACACCATATATTTT. It yields the protein CASREGGYSGNTIYF.

The sample holds one count of this clone. The J gene is TRBJ1-5, the V gene TRBV5-8; 8 nucleotides align to TRBD1. Germline values: CDR1 SGHTS, CDR2 YDEGEE. The V gene end was trimmed by 4 bases and the J gene end by 7 bases; junction bases not matched to a gene: 4. This CDR3 comprises 13 residues. This CDR3 is CASSRTGQQPQHF. DNA of the CDR3: TGTGCCAGCAGCCGGACAGGGCAACAGCCCCAGCATTTT.

This chain uses TRBV5-1 with TRBJ2-5; the D is unclear. CDR1 SGHRS and CDR2 YFSETQ come from the germline V gene. The CDR3 length is 15 residues. V lost 0 bases to trimming and J lost 1 base, with 10 bases between them. DNA for the CDR3: TGCGCCAGCAGCTTGGCTACTCCAAGCCAAGAGACCCAGTACTTC. It yields the protein CASSLATPSQETQYF. Drawing the rest from reference TRBV5-1 and TRBJ2-5, the complete variable domain is KAGVTQTPRYLIKTRGQQVTLSCSPISGHRSVSWYQQTPGQGLQFLFEYFSETQRNKGNFPGRFSGRQFSNSRSEMNVSTLELGDSALYLCASSLATPSQETQYFGPGTRLLVL.